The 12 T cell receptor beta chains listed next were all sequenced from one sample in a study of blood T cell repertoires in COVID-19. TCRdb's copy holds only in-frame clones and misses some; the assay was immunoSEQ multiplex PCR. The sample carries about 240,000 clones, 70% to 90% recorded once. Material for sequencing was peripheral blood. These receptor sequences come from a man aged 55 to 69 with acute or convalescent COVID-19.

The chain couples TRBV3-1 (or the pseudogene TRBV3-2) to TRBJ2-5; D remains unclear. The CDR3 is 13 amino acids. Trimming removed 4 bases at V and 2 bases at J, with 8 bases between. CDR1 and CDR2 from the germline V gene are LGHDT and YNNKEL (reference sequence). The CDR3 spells CASSLARQETQYF. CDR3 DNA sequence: TGTGCCAGCAGCCTCGCCAGGCAAGAGACCCAGTACTTC.

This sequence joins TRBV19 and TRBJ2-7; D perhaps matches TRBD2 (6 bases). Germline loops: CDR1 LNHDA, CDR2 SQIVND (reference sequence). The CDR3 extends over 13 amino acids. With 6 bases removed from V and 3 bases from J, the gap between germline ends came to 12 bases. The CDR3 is CASRQEGRYEQYF. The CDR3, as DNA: TGTGCCAGTAGGCAGGAGGGGCGCTACGAGCAGTACTTC.

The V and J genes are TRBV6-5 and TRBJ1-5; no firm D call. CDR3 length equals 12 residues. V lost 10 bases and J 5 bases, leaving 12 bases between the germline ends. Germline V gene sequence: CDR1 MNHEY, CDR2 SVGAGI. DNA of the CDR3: TGTGCCACCAGGCGATCGTATCAGCCCCAGCATTTT. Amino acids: CATRRSYQPQHF.

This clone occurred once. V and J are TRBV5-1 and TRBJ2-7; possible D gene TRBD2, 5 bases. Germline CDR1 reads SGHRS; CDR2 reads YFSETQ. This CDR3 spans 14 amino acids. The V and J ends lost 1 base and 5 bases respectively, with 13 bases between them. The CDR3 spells CASSLIKRSHEQYF. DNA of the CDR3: TGCGCCAGCAGCTTGATTAAGCGGTCCCACGAGCAGTACTTC.

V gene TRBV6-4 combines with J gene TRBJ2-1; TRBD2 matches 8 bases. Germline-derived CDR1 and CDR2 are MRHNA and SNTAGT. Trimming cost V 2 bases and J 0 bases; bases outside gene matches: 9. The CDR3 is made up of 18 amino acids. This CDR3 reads CASSDPRLASSSYNEQFF. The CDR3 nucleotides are TGTGCCAGCAGTGACCCGCGACTAGCGTCGAGCTCCTACAATGAGCAGTTCTTC.

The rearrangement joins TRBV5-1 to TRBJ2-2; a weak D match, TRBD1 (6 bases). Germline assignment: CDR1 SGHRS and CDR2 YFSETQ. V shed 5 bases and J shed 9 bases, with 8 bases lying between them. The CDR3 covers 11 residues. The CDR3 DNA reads TGCGCCAGCAGGACAGGTCGGGAGCTGTTTTTT. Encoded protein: CASRTGRELFF.

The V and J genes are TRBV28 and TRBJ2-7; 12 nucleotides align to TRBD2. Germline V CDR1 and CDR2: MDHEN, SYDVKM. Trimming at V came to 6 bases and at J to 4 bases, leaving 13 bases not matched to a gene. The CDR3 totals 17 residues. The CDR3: CASSPFSSGRARYEQYF. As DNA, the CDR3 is TGTGCCAGCAGCCCATTCTCTAGCGGGAGGGCCAGGTACGAGCAGTACTTC.

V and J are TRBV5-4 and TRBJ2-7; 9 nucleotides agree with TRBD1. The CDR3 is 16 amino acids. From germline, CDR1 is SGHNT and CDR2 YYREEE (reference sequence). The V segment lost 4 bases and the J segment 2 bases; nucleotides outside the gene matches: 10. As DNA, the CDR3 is TGTGCCAGCAGCCATCCGGTCGGACAGGGGACCTACGAGCAGTACTTC. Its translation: CASSHPVGQGTYEQYF.

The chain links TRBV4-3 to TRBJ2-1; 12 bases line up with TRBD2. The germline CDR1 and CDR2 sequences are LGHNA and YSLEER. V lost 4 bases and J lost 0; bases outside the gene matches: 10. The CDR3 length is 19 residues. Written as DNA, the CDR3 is TGCGCCAGCAGCCCACTTCCCCTGACTAGCGGGGGCTCCTACAATGAGCAGTTCTTC. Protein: CASSPLPLTSGGSYNEQFF.

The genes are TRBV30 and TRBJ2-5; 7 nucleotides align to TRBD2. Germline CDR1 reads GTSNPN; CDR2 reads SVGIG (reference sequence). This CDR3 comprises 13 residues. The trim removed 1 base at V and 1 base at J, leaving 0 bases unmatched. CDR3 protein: CAWSGGGQETQYF. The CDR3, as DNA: TGTGCCTGGAGTGGGGGGGGCCAAGAGACCCAGTACTTC.

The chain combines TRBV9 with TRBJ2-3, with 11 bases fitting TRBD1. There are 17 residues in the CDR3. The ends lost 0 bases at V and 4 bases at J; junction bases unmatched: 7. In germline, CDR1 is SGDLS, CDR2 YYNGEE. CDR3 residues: CASSVAADRGHADTQYF. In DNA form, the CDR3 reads TGTGCCAGCAGCGTAGCCGCGGACAGGGGGCATGCAGATACGCAGTATTTT.

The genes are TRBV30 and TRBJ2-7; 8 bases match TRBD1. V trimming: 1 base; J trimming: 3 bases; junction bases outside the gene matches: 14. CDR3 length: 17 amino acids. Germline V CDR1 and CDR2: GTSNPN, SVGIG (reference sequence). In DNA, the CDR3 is TGTGCCTGGAGTGCAAGATCCTATGGACAGGGCCGCTACGAGCAGTACTTC. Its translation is CAWSARSYGQGRYEQYF. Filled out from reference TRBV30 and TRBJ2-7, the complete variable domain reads SQTIHQWPATLVQPVGSPLSLECTVEGTSNPNLYWYRQAAGRGLQLLFYSVGIGQISSEVPQNLSASRPQDRQFILSSKKLLLSDSGFYLCAWSARSYGQGRYEQYFGPGTRLTVT.